A single sample is the source of the 14 T cell receptor beta chains below, sequenced in a study of radiation and T cells in renal cell carcinoma. Stated time point: baseline pretreatment blood. Treatment given: 15 Gy SBRT to primary tumor, nephrectomy 4 weeks later. Profiling relied on immunoSEQ multiplex PCR, and the TCRdb table lists in-frame clones only, not all of them. The table has over 120,000 clones, 70% to 90% seen once; the top ten hold about 12%. Specimen: blood, collected from a patient whose treatment included radiotherapy and nephrectomy. The source of these receptors is a woman aged 45-65 years with renal cell carcinoma.

This clone appeared a single time. This chain connects TRBV2 to TRBJ2-2; 8 bases fit TRBD2. J lost 1 base, V lost 1 base, and 2 bases had no gene match. This CDR3 contains 16 residues. Looked up from germline, CDR1 is SNHLY and CDR2 is FYNNEI. The DNA for the CDR3 is TGTGCCAGCAGTGAAGAGCTAGCGGGGAACACCGGGGAGCTGTTTTTT. Its protein is CASSEELAGNTGELFF.

In its sample, this clone was seen a few times. The chain recombines TRBV7-9 with TRBJ2-7, with 11 bases matching TRBD1. The germline V gene has CDR1 SEHNR and CDR2 FQNEAQ (reference sequence). This CDR3 spans 15 amino acids. Losses at the gene ends were 5 bases for V and 3 bases for J; bases not matched to a gene: 6. This CDR3 is CASSKWTGGGYEQYF. CDR3 sequence (DNA): TGTGCCAGCAGCAAGTGGACAGGGGGCGGCTACGAGCAGTACTTC.

This clone was picked up one time. V usage is TRBV5-1 and J usage is TRBJ1-1; 7 bases align to TRBD1. Germline V gene lookup returns CDR1 SGHRS and CDR2 YFSETQ. The CDR3 runs 14 residues. The J segment lost 0 bases and the V segment lost 4 bases, leaving 3 bases of the junction unmatched. The CDR3 nucleotides are TGCGCCAGCAGCCCGGGACAGATGAACACTGAAGCTTTCTTT. It translates to CASSPGQMNTEAFF.

J is TRBJ1-5 and V is TRBV6-1; TRBD1 aligns across 7 bases. This CDR3 contains 14 residues. The germline gives CDR1 MNHNS, CDR2 SASEGT. Unmatched junction bases numbered 7, after V lost 5 bases and J lost 6 bases. In DNA, the CDR3 is TGTGCCAGCAGTATTGGACAGGTGGGTCAGCCCCAGCATTTT. Its protein product is CASSIGQVGQPQHF.

The chain carries TRBV6-5 and TRBJ1-3, with unresolved D. The CDR3 is 13 amino acids. Germline CDR1 is MNHEY and CDR2 is SVGAGI. V lost 7 bases and J 4 bases, leaving 11 bases between the germline ends. CDR3 sequence reads: CASKRVGGNTIYF. CDR3 coding DNA: TGTGCCAGCAAGAGGGTAGGAGGAAACACCATATATTTT.

The rearrangement uses TRBV19 and TRBJ1-1, with D hard to call. The CDR3 extends over 16 amino acids. CDR1 and CDR2 from the germline V gene are LNHDA and SQIVND (reference sequence). V shed 1 base and J shed 4 bases, with 16 bases lying between them. This CDR3 reads CASSIGKTPWGTEAFF. CDR3 nucleotides: TGTGCCAGTAGTATAGGGAAGACCCCCTGGGGCACTGAAGCTTTCTTT.

The V call is TRBV7-9, the J call TRBJ2-1; the match to TRBD2 covers 9 bases. CDR1 SEHNR and CDR2 FQNEAQ come from the germline V gene (reference sequence). J lost 9 bases, V lost 1 base, and 13 bases had no gene match. The CDR3 has 17 amino acids. The CDR3 region is CASSLERCGGALCEQFF. CDR3 bases: TGTGCCAGCAGCTTAGAGAGGTGCGGGGGGGCCCTATGTGAGCAGTTCTTC.

V usage is TRBV19 and J usage is TRBJ2-7; weak D call: TRBD1 (6 bases). V gave up 6 bases and J gave up 3 bases, with 21 bases separating them. The germline V gene has CDR1 LNHDA and CDR2 SQIVND (reference sequence). The CDR3 is made up of 16 amino acids. This CDR3 is CASRPRWGTRDYEQYF. The CDR3 DNA reads TGTGCCAGTAGGCCTAGGTGGGGGACACGAGACTACGAGCAGTACTTC.

This chain links TRBV19 with TRBJ2-7; D unclear. The germline V gene encodes CDR1 LNHDA and CDR2 SQIVND (reference sequence). The CDR3 is 13 amino acids. V was clipped by 4 bases and J by 4 bases, with 11 bases between them. As DNA, the CDR3 is TGTGCCAGTAGTACCCAAATAGGGTACGAGCAGTACTTC. Its translation is CASSTQIGYEQYF.

This clone has only one observation. This chain joins TRBV7-9 and TRBJ1-2; possibly TRBD1 for D (5 bases). Looked up from germline, CDR1 is SEHNR and CDR2 is FQNEAQ (reference sequence). The CDR3 totals 16 residues. Deletions cut 1 base from V and 4 bases from J, with 16 bases between. This CDR3 reads CASSLDPKGTGYGYTF. DNA of the CDR3: TGTGCCAGCAGCTTAGATCCGAAAGGGACGGGCTATGGCTACACCTTC.

The chain joins TRBV30 to TRBJ2-2; D gene uncertain. CDR1 is GTSNPN, CDR2 SVGIG, per germline (reference sequence). This CDR3 is built from 15 residues. V shed 5 bases and J shed 6 bases, with 19 bases lying between them. DNA for the CDR3: TGTGCCTGGTCCCGAGGTAGGGCGGCCTCCGGGGAGCTGTTTTTT. As protein: CAWSRGRAASGELFF.

The rearrangement links TRBV28 to TRBJ1-5; no definite D call. The ends were cut back, 4 bases at V and 4 bases at J, with 14 bases in the middle. The germline CDR1 and CDR2 sequences are MDHEN and SYDVKM. This CDR3 has 15 residues. For the CDR3, the DNA is TGTGCCAGCAGTTACGGAGGAGGAACGAATCAGCCCCAGCATTTT. Translation: CASSYGGGTNQPQHF. The complete variable domain, with remaining parts taken from reference TRBV28 and TRBJ1-5, reads DVKVTQSSRYLVKRTGEKVFLECVQDMDHENMFWYRQDPGLGLRLIYFSYDVKMKEKGDIPEGYSVSREKKERFSLILESASTNQTSMYLCASSYGGGTNQPQHFGDGTRLSIL.

The chain's CDR3 is CASSQYSGAGGYTF. The CDR3 bases are TGTGCCAGCAGCCAGTATTCAGGGGCGGGTGGCTACACCTTC. The rearrangement links TRBV14 to TRBJ1-2; D possibly corresponds to TRBD1 (6 bases). Germline assignment: CDR1 SGHDN and CDR2 FVKESK. This CDR3 is 14 amino acids long. Trimming removed 3 bases from V and 7 bases from J, with 15 bases in between. The full variable domain, its missing parts supplied by reference TRBV14 and TRBJ1-2, is EAGVTQFPSHSVIEKGQTVTLRCDPISGHDNLYWYRRVMGKEIKFLLHFVKESKQDESGMPNNRFLAERTGGTYSTLKVQPAELEDSGVYFCASSQYSGAGGYTFGSGTRLTVV.

The CDR3 region is CASSLDRGYGYTF. In nucleotides, the CDR3 is TGTGCCAGCAGCCTCGACAGGGGCTATGGCTACACCTTC. The genes are TRBV5-8 and TRBJ1-2, with 8 positions matching TRBD1. CDR3 size: 13 residues. Germline V CDR1 and CDR2: SGHTS, YDEGEE. After removal of 4 bases from V and 4 bases from J, the junction contained 3 bases not matched to a gene.